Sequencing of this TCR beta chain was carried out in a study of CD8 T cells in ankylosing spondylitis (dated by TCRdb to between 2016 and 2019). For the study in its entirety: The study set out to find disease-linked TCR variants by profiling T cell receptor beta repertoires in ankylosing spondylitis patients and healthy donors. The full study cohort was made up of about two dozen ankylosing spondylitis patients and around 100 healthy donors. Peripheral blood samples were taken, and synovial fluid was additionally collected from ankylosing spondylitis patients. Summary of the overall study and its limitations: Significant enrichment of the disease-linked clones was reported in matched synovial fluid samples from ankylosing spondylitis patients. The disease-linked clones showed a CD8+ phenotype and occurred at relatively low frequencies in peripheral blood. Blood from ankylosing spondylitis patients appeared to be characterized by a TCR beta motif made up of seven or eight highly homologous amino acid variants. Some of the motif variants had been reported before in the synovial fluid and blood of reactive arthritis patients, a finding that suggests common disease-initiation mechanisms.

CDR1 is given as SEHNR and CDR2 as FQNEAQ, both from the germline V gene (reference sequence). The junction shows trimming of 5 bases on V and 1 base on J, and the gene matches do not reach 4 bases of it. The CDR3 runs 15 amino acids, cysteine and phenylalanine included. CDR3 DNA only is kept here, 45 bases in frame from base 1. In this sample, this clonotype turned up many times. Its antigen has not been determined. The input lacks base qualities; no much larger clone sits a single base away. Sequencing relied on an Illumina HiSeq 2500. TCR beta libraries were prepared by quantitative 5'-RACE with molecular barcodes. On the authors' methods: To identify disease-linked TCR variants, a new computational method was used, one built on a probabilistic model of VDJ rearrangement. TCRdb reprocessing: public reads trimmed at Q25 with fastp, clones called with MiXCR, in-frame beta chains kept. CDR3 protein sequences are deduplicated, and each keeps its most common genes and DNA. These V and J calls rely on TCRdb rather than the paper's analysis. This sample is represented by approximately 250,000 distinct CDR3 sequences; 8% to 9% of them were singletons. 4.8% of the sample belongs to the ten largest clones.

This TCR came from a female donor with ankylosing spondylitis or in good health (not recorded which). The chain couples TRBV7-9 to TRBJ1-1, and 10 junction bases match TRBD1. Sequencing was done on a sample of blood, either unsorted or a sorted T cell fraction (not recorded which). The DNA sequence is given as TGTGCCAGCAGCAAACGACAGGGGGCGAACACTGAAGCTTTCTTT. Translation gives CASSKRQGANTEAFF.